This T cell receptor (beta chain) was captured by sequencing in a study of molecular identifiers for immune sequencing clone quantification (dated by TCRdb to between 2017 and 2018). With respect to the entire study: In a replicate experiment, RNA from roughly 21,000 or 96,000 naive CD8 T cells was split into five aliquots, four of which were sequenced. This methods study used CD8 T cells to benchmark TCR RNA copy counting and molecular-identifier clustering-based TCR repertoire sequencing (MIDCIRS).

With respect to this clonotype: Which antigen it targets is not known. The junction departs from germline at one end; a sequencing error may be responsible.

The library was prepared using PCR. The sequencing machine was an Illumina HiSeq 4000. Bulk TCR libraries were made following a previously described method, with the TCR primers given in Table S5. Purification of total RNA was performed with the Qiagen AllPrep DNA/RNA kit. Before analysis, reads from multiple sequencing runs of the same library were pooled. Per the source publication's procedure: Reads were retained only if their TCR constant sequence matched exactly, and those retained reads were trimmed to 150 nt and grouped according to their 12-nt molecular barcodes. Reads inside each barcode group were sub-clustered using a 15% Levenshtein threshold, and a quality-weighted consensus sequence was constructed for each RNA molecule. Non-functional sequences were excluded, and lower-count sequences lying one edit away from another sequence were also excluded. Based on a fit of two negative binomial distributions, barcode sub-clusters having less than 20% of the maximum read count were discarded. The raw public data were reprocessed by TCRdb itself: fastp quality trimming at Q25, MiXCR clonotype calling, in-frame beta chains only. Each record represents a unique CDR3 protein, reported with the most common genes and DNA among its rows. The V and J calls and clone size come from TCRdb's table, not from the authors' own analysis. This sample has 60,000 to 65,000 distinct CDR3 sequences in its table, and under 20% of those were observed once. About 1.3% of the sample is taken by the ten largest.

Naive CD8 T cell libraries were made from approximately 22,000 to 940,000 sorted cells using 10%, 30% or 50% of purified RNA. On a BD FACSAria II, naive CD8 T cells were FACS-sorted as CD8+CD4-CCR7+CD45RA+ and collected into RLT Plus buffer. To test detection sensitivity, Jurkat RNA equivalent to roughly nine TCR copies was spiked into samples of roughly 18,000-1,000,000 naive CD8 T cells. CD8 T cells were enriched with RosetteSep CD8+ T Cell Enrichment Cocktail and Ficoll-Paque, followed by ACK red cell lysis. Sequences LGHNA (CDR1) and YSLEER (CDR2) are obtained from the germline V gene. There are 14 amino acids in the CDR3, from cysteine to phenylalanine inclusive. Of the read, only the CDR3 DNA is kept; its 42 bases are in frame from base 1. What the research found in general, with its limitations: Modeling estimated about three recovered TCR RNA copies per cell, compared with about ten by digital PCR, which implies 25% to 30% capture efficiency. Identical TCR molecules sharing a barcode could cause highly expanded clone sizes to be underestimated. Clones above 20 RNA copies held over 97% of molecules in CMV-specific effector cells but under 1% in naive cells. When barcode sub-clustering was not used, chimeric consensus sequences inflated TCR diversity, with chimeras reaching as high as 47%. The naive libraries included spiked-in Jurkat TCR RNA (roughly nine copies' worth), and this RNA is not part of the donor repertoire. Spiked-in Jurkat TCR RNA equal to a single cell's worth was reported to be detectable even within 1,200,000 naive CD8 T cells.

The TCR comes from a human donor in good health. Some libraries in this study had Jurkat cell RNA spiked in. The sample taken for sequencing was naive CD8+ T cells from blood, with Jurkat cell RNA spiked in. In light of the paper, this sample's cell subset or site label describes: FACS-sorted CD8+CD4-CCR7+CD45RA+ naive T cells. The rearrangement combines TRBV4-3 with TRBJ1-1; 8 central bases correspond to TRBD1. The bases read TGCGCCAGCAGCCAAGGGACAGGGAACACTGGAGCTTTCTTT. The encoded protein is CASSQGTGNTGAFF.